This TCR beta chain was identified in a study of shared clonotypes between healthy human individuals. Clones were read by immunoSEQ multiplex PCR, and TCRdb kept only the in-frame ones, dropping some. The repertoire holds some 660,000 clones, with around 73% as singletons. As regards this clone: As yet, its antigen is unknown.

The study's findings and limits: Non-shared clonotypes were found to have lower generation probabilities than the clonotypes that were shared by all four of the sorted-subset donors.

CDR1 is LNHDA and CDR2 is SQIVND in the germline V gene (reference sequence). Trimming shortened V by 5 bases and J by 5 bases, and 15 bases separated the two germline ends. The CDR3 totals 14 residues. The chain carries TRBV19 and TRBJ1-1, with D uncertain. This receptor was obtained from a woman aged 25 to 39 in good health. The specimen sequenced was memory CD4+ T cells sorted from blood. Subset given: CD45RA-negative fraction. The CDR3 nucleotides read TGTGCCAGTAGTGCAACTACAGTGGGGACTGAAGCTTTCTTT. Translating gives CASSATTVGTEAFF. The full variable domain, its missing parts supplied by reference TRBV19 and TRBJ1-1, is DGGITQSPKYLFRKEGQNVTLSCEQNLNHDAMYWYRQDPGQGLRLIYYSQIVNDFQKGDIAEGYSVSREKKESFPLTVTSAQKNPTAFYLCASSATTVGTEAFFGQGTRLTVV.